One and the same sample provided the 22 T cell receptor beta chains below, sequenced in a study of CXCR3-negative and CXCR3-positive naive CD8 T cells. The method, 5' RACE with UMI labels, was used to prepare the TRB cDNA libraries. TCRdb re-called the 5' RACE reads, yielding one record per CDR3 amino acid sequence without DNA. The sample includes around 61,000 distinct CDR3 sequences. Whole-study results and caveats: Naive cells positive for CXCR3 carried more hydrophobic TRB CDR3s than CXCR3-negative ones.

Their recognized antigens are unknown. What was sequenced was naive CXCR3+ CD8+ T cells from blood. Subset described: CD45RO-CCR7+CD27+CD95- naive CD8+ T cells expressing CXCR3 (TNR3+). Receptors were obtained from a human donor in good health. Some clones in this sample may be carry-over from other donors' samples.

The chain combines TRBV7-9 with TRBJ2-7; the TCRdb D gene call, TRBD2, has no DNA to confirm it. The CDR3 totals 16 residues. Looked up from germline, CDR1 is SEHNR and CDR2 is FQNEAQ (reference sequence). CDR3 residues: CASSLVSLGSSYEQYF.

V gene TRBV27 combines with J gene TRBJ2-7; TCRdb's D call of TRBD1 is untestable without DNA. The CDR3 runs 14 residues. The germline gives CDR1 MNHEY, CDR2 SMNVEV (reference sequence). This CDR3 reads CASSLGTGPYEQYF.

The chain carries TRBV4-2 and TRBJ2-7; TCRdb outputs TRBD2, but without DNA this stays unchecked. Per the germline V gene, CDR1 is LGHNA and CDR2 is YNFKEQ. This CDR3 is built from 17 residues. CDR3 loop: CASSQLLSGVSSYEQYF.

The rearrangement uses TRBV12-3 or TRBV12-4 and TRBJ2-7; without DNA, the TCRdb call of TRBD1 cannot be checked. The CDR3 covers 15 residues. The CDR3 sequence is CASSAAGQTLGEQYF.

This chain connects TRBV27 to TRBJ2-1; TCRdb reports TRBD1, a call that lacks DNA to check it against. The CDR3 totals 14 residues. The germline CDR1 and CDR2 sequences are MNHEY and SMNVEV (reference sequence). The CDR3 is CASSSGAQYNEQFF.

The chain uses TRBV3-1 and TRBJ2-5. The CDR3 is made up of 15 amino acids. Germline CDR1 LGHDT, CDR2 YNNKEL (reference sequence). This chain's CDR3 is CASSPTNWRQETQYF.

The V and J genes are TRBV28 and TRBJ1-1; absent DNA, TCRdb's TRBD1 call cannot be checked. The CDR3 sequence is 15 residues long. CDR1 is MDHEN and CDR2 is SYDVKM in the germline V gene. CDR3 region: CASSFGDRGRGKAFF.

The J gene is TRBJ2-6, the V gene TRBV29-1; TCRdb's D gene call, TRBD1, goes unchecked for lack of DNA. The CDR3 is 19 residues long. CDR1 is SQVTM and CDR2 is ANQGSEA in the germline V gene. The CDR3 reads CSVEDYKGTGGSGANVLTF.

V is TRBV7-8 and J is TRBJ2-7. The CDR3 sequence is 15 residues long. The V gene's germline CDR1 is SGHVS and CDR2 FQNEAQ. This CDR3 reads CASSLIPSSSYEQYF. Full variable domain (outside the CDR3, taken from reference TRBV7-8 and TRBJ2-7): GAGVSQSPRYKVAKRGQDVALRCDPISGHVSLFWYQQALGQGPEFLTYFQNEAQLDKSGLPSDRFFAERPEGSVSTLKIQRTQQEDSAVYLCASSLIPSSSYEQYFGPGTRLTVT.

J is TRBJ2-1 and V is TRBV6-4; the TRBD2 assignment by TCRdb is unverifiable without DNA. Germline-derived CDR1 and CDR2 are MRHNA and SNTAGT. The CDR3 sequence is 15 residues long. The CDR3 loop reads CASSGLAGGYNEQFF.

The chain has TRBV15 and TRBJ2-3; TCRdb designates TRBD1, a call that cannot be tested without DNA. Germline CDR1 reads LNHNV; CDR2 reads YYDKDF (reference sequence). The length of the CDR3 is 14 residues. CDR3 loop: CATSSRVSADTQYF.

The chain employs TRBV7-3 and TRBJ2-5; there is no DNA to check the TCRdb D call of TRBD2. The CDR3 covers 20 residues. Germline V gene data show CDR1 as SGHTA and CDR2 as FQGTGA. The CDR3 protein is CASSLTGTSGGAPYQETQYF.

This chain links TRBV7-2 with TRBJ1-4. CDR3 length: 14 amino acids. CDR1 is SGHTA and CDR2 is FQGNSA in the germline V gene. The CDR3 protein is CASSSGLGGEKLFF.

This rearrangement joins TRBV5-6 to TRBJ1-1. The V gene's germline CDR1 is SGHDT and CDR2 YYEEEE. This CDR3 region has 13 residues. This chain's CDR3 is CASSFWGNTEAFF.

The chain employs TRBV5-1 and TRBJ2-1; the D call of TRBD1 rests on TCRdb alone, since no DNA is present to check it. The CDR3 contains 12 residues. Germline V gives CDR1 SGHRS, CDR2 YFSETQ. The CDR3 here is CASSSDRVEQFF.

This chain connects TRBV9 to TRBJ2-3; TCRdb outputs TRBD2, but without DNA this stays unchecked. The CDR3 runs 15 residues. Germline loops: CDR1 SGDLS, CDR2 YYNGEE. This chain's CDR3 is CASSDAAGYTDTQYF.

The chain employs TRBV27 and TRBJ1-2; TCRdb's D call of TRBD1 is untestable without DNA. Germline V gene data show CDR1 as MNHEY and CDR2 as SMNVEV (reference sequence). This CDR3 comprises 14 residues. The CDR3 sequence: CASRGRGSGYGYTF.

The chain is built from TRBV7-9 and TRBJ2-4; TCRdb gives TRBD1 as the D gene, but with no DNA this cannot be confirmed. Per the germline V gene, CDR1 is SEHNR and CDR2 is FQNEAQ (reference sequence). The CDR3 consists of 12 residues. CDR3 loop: CASNDSKNIQYF.

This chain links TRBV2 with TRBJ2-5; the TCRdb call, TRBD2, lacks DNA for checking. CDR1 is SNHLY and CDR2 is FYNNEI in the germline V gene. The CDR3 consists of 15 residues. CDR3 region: CASSAGLAGEETQYF.

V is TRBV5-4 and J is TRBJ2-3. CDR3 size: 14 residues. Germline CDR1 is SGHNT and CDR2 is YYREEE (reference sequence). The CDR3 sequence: CASSNGLEADTQYF.

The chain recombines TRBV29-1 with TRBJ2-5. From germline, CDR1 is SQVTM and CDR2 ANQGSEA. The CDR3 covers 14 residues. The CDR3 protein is CSVEGWSIQETQYF.

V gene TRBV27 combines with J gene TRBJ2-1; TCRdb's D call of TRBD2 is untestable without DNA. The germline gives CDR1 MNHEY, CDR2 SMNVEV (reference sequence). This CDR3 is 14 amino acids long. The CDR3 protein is CASSLGLADNEQFF.